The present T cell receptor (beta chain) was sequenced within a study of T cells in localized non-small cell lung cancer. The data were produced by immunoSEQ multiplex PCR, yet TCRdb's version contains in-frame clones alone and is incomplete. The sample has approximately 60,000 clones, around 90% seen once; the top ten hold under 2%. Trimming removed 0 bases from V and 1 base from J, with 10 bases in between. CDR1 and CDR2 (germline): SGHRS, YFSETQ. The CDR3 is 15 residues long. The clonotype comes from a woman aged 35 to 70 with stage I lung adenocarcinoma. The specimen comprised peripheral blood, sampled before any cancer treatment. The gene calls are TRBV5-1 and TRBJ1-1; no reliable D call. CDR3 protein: CASSLAADPNTEAFF. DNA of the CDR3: TGCGCCAGCAGCTTGGCGGCGGACCCGAACACTGAAGCTTTCTTT. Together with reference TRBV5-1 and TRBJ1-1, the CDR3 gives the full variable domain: KAGVTQTPRYLIKTRGQQVTLSCSPISGHRSVSWYQQTPGQGLQFLFEYFSETQRNKGNFPGRFSGRQFSNSRSEMNVSTLELGDSALYLCASSLAADPNTEAFFGQGTRLTVV.